A single sample is the source of the 2 T cell receptor beta chains below, sequenced in a study of T cells in Graves' hyperthyroidism and ophthalmopathy. Template material for amplifying TCR beta CDR3 regions consisted of RNA transcripts. The primer set for the first-round RT-PCR of the TCR CDR3 was HTBI. MiXCR, run by TCRdb on the multiplex PCR reads, gives a single entry per CDR3 protein. The profile shows more than 300,000 distinct CDR3 sequences, about 12% of them singletons. Source material: blood. Receptors originate from a woman younger than 30 with Graves' hyperthyroidism.

This clonotype was seen a handful of times. The rearrangement joins TRBV30 to TRBJ1-5, with D perhaps matching TRBD1 (5 bases). Trimming shortened V by 0 bases and J by 4 bases, and 16 bases separated the two germline ends. This CDR3 is built from 16 residues. Germline CDR1 and CDR2: GTSNPN and SVGIG (reference sequence). The CDR3 nucleotides are TGTGCCTGGAGTGTCTTTGGAGGGGAGGCAAATCAGCCCCAGCATTTT. As protein: CAWSVFGGEANQPQHF.

Here the CDR3 reads CASSETRGADTQYF. CDR3 sequence (DNA): TGTGCCAGCAGCGAGACTAGGGGCGCAGATACGCAGTATTTT. V usage is TRBV9 and J usage is TRBJ2-3, with D possibly TRBD2 on 6 matching bases. V was cut by 3 bases and J by 4 bases, with 12 bases left in between. This CDR3 has 14 amino acids. Germline CDR1 is SGDLS and CDR2 is YYNGEE.